This entry concerns a single T cell receptor (beta chain). Its antigen is unknown. The data were taken from a study of cytomegalovirus exposure and HLA in healthy donors. Study-wide points: The study found most TCR sequences rare, yet found some public TCRs in many donors.

Researchers ran the PCR with 60 Vbeta and 13 Jbeta primers. TCRdb's copy holds only in-frame clones and misses some; the assay was immunoSEQ multiplex PCR. The repertoire holds more than 150,000 clones, with about 90% as singletons. This receptor was obtained from a girl under two years old in good health and CMV-seronegative. Sequencing was done on a sample of PBMCs.

The CDR3 is CAAGDDNEQFF. DNA of the CDR3: TGTGCGGCGGGGGACGACAATGAGCAGTTCTTC. The rearrangement links TRBV30 to TRBJ2-1, with 7 bases aligning to TRBD2. The CDR3 consists of 11 residues. Germline CDR1 reads GTSNPN; CDR2 reads SVGIG (reference sequence).